The sequence of this TCR beta chain was determined in a study of tumor and adjacent non-tumor tissue in lung cancer. General study results and limits: In normal lung, the top 100 clones were significantly more dominant than in tumor. Tumor tissue had significantly higher TCR diversity than normal lung. Shorter survival was associated with higher TCR diversity in tumors.

The CDR3 is made up of 15 amino acids. Deletions cut 6 bases from V and 2 bases from J, with 17 bases between. Many counts were recorded for this clonotype. Its antigen is undetermined. The template was RNA from unsorted bulk tissue. A modified ARM-PCR protocol with three rounds of nested PCR amplified TCRbeta. TCRdb ran MiXCR on the multiplex PCR reads and lists one entry per CDR3 protein. This sample has 75,000 to 100,000 distinct CDR3 sequences, with around 71% found just once. This receptor was taken from a man aged 55-75 years with non-small cell lung cancer. What was sequenced was lung tumor tissue. The genes are TRBV12-3 or TRBV12-4 and TRBJ2-7; D might be TRBD1 or TRBD2, each matching 5 bases. This CDR3 reads CASRSGTDRTYEQYF. The CDR3 nucleotides read TGTGCCAGCAGATCCGGGACGGACCGTACCTACGAGCAGTACTTC.